The next 9 T cell receptor beta chains were all read from a single sample in a study of blood T cell repertoires in COVID-19. Assay: immunoSEQ multiplex PCR; the TCRdb copy retains only in-frame clones and omits some. The sample lists 200,000 to 300,000 clones; 70% to 85% were seen once. Input material: peripheral blood. These receptors were taken from an elderly woman with acute or convalescent COVID-19.

This clone was picked up one time. The chain combines TRBV6-4 with TRBJ1-1, with D maybe TRBD1 (5 bases). With 3 bases removed from V and 4 bases from J, the gap between germline ends came to 18 bases. CDR3 size: 16 residues. From germline, CDR1 is MRHNA and CDR2 SNTAGT. In DNA, the CDR3 is TGTGCCAGCAGTGAAAAGGGGCCGCAGGTGGGCACTGAAGCTTTCTTT. It yields the protein CASSEKGPQVGTEAFF.

This clone was seen only once. The chain joins TRBV18 to TRBJ2-5; the match to TRBD1 covers 7 bases. V gave up 1 base and J gave up 2 bases; unmatched junction bases: 4. This CDR3 spans 15 amino acids. Germline V gives CDR1 KGHSH, CDR2 LQKENI. Written as DNA, the CDR3 is TGTGCCAGCTCACCACGTCAGGGGGAACAAGAGACCCAGTACTTC. This gives the protein CASSPRQGEQETQYF.

The chain joins TRBV5-1 to TRBJ2-7; 7 bases fit TRBD1. Germline V gene lookup returns CDR1 SGHRS and CDR2 YFSETQ. The CDR3 has 14 amino acids. V was clipped by 5 bases and J by 3 bases; unmatched bases: 8. The CDR3 nucleotides read TGCGCCAGCAGACTGACAGGGTCCCGCTACGAGCAGTACTTC. Translation: CASRLTGSRYEQYF. Drawing the rest from reference TRBV5-1 and TRBJ2-7, the complete variable domain is KAGVTQTPRYLIKTRGQQVTLSCSPISGHRSVSWYQQTPGQGLQFLFEYFSETQRNKGNFPGRFSGRQFSNSRSEMNVSTLELGDSALYLCASRLTGSRYEQYFGPGTRLTVT.

The table lists this clone with a count of one. The chain has TRBV5-6 and TRBJ1-2; 7 bases are shared with TRBD1. The CDR3 is made up of 14 amino acids. V dropped 0 bases and J dropped 3; count of bases not matched to a gene: 2. Per the germline V gene, CDR1 is SGHDT and CDR2 is YYEEEE. The CDR3, as DNA: TGTGCCAGCAGCTTGGAGGGGGCAGACTATGGCTACACCTTC. Amino acid sequence: CASSLEGADYGYTF.

This clone was observed a handful of times. The V call is TRBV27, the J call TRBJ1-2; 7 bases line up with TRBD1. From germline, CDR1 is MNHEY and CDR2 SMNVEV (reference sequence). V was clipped by 0 bases and J by 6 bases; unmatched bases: 19. CDR3 length: 19 residues. CDR3 region: CASSLSLGNIRQGGDGYTF. The CDR3, as DNA: TGTGCCAGCAGTTTATCTCTTGGGAATATTCGACAGGGAGGCGATGGCTACACCTTC.

This chain joins TRBV6-5 and TRBJ2-7; 7 bases agree with TRBD1. The germline gives CDR1 MNHEY, CDR2 SVGAGI. There are 15 residues in the CDR3. After removal of 6 bases from V and 3 bases from J, the junction contained 11 bases not matched to a gene. CDR3 amino acids: CASSLDRDSHYEQYF. As DNA, the CDR3 is TGTGCCAGCAGCTTGGATCGGGACAGTCACTACGAGCAGTACTTC.

This rearrangement joins TRBV7-2 to TRBJ1-2, with 9 nucleotides matching TRBD1. Germline values: CDR1 SGHTA, CDR2 FQGNSA. The length of the CDR3 is 14 residues. The J segment lost 6 bases and the V segment lost 6 bases, leaving 8 bases of the junction unmatched. The CDR3 sequence is CASRPRDREDGYTF. The CDR3 bases are TGTGCCAGCAGGCCCCGGGACAGGGAGGATGGCTACACCTTC.

CDR3 in amino acids: CASSLQAHYAQHF. CDR3 sequence (DNA): TGTGCCAGCAGTTTACAAGCTCACTACGCCCAGCATTTT. This rearrangement joins TRBV28 to TRBJ1-5; D is uncertain. The CDR3 has 13 amino acids. CDR1 is MDHEN and CDR2 is SYDVKM in the germline V gene. V gave up 2 bases and J gave up 11 bases, with 13 bases separating them. Full variable domain (remainder filled in from reference TRBV28 and TRBJ1-5): DVKVTQSSRYLVKRTGEKVFLECVQDMDHENMFWYRQDPGLGLRLIYFSYDVKMKEKGDIPEGYSVSREKKERFSLILESASTNQTSMYLCASSLQAHYAQHFGDGTRLSIL.

This clone was detected a few times. J is TRBJ2-7 and V is TRBV7-6; TRBD2 is a possible D gene (6 bases). In germline, CDR1 is SGHVS, CDR2 FNYEAQ. Trimming cost V 3 bases and J 2 bases, with 14 bases left between them. The CDR3 has 15 residues. The CDR3 nucleotides are TGTGCCAGCAGCTTTTCAACGGGGGAAACCTACGAGCAGTACTTC. This translates into CASSFSTGETYEQYF. The whole variable domain, filled in from reference TRBV7-6 and TRBJ2-7, reads GAGVSQSPRYKVTKRGQDVALRCDPISGHVSLYWYRQALGQGPEFLTYFNYEAQQDKSGLPNDRFSAERPEGSISTLTIQRTEQRDSAMYRCASSFSTGETYEQYFGPGTRLTVT.